Included here is one TCR beta chain sequence, with context. The antigen is unknown. The data were produced by immunoSEQ multiplex PCR, yet TCRdb's version contains in-frame clones alone and is incomplete. The table lists some 200,000 clones, roughly 90% of them singletons, with 3.4% in the top ten. The entry originates in a study of T cell responses to AZD1222 COVID-19 vaccine. Study-wide results and caveats: Two AZD1222 doses significantly raised spike-specific TCR breadth and depth over controls. Just a handful of people given AZD1222 tested seropositive at baseline.

Second doses at about 4 or about 12 weeks were pooled. The material was peripheral blood, obtained 28 days after the second AZD1222 dose. The sequence came from an adult who received the AZD1222 COVID-19 vaccine.

CDR3: CASLAGTHYTF. CDR3 DNA: TGTGCCAGCCTCGCTGGGACCCACTACACCTTC. The genes are TRBV6-5 and TRBJ1-2; a possible D gene is TRBD1 (5 bases). V dropped 8 bases and J dropped 10 bases, with 14 bases sitting between them. Germline values: CDR1 MNHEY, CDR2 SVGAGI. The CDR3 sequence is 11 residues long.